This is a list of T cell receptor beta chains from one sample in a study of cytomegalovirus exposure and HLA in healthy donors. Generated by immunoSEQ multiplex PCR, the TCRdb table keeps only in-frame clones and is missing some. The sample has about 120,000 clones, under 20% seen once. The specimen was PBMCs. Source of these receptors: a female donor in good health and CMV-seropositive. Both conserved end residues are part of each CDR3. The D gene is left open where the match is weak. Clone size is given for some rows only: seen once, a few or many times, or a class if the clone is expanded.

v_gene,d_gene,j_gene,abundance,CDR3nt,CDR3aa
TRBV11-2,TRBD2,TRBJ2-1,.,TGTGCCAGCAGCTCAATAGCGGGGGGGAAGACGGCCTACAATGAGCAGTTCTTC,CASSSIAGGKTAYNEQFF
TRBV7-6,.,TRBJ2-7,.,TGTGCCAGCAGCTTTACAGGGTTTTCCTACGAGCAGTACTTC,CASSFTGFSYEQYF
TRBV2,TRBD2,TRBJ2-1,.,TGTGCCAGCAGTGTCATTGGACTAGCGGGAACCCCCTTCTCCTACAATGAGCAGTTCTTC,CASSVIGLAGTPFSYNEQFF
TRBV2,.,TRBJ1-1,.,TGTGCCAGAAGCCTCCCGGCTGAAGCTTTCTTT,CARSLPAEAFF
TRBV5-1,TRBD1,TRBJ2-3,.,TGCGCCAGCAGCGCCCAACCGGGACAGAGCACAGATACGCAGTATTTT,CASSAQPGQSTDTQYF
TRBV4-2,.,TRBJ1-1,.,TGTGCCAGCAGCCAAGATCACCTAACTGAAGCTTTCTTT,CASSQDHLTEAFF
TRBV4-2,.,TRBJ2-3,few,TGTGCCAGCAGCCAGGAGGCAGATACGCAGTATTTT,CASSQEADTQYF
TRBV28,.,TRBJ2-7,few,TGTGCCAGCAGTGTGGGTAGGGGGTTCGAGCAGTACTTC,CASSVGRGFEQYF
TRBV5-1,.,TRBJ1-1,few,TGCGCCAGCAGCTTTTCCTCGCGGAGCACTGAAGCTTTCTTT,CASSFSSRSTEAFF
TRBV5-1,.,TRBJ2-5,few,TGCGCCAGCAGCTTGGCACGCTCTGTAGCGGTCGGGGAGACCCAGTACTTC,CASSLARSVAVGETQYF
TRBV4-3,TRBD1,TRBJ1-2,.,TGCGCCAGCAGGGAAGCCTGGTCGGGACAGGGAGACTATGGCTACACCTTC,CASREAWSGQGDYGYTF
TRBV7-9,.,TRBJ2-3,.,TGTGCCAGCAGCTTAATTTCCCCGCAGTGGTATTTT,CASSLISPQWYF
TRBV6-1,.,TRBJ1-3,few,TGTGCCAGCAGTGAAGGTTACGGCAGGGTCCACCGGAACACCATATATTTT,CASSEGYGRVHRNTIYF
TRBV27,TRBD1,TRBJ2-7,few,TGTGCCAGCGGTTTCCGAGACAGGGGTGCCTACGAGCAGTACTTC,CASGFRDRGAYEQYF
TRBV19,.,TRBJ1-4,.,TGTGCCAGTAGTGCCTCAGACAGGGAAAAACTGTTTTTT,CASSASDREKLFF
TRBV29-1,.,TRBJ2-7,few,TGCAGCGTTGGAGTAATCGACGAGCAGTACTTC,CSVGVIDEQYF
TRBV27,TRBD1,TRBJ2-1,few,TGTGCCAGCAGTCCCAGACAGGGGAGCGTCAATGAGCAGTTCTTC,CASSPRQGSVNEQFF
TRBV28,TRBD1,TRBJ2-7,few,TGTGCCAGCAGCCTGGGGGACAGGTATTACGAGCAGTACTTC,CASSLGDRYYEQYF
TRBV2,.,TRBJ2-3,.,TGTGCCAGCAGGACTGAAACTAGCACAGATACGCAGTATTTT,CASRTETSTDTQYF